These 23 T cell receptor beta chains share one sample of origin, sequenced in a study of blood T cell repertoires in COVID-19. Repertoires were generated with immunoSEQ multiplex PCR, while TCRdb's copy carries only in-frame clones and drops some. The data hold 250,000 to 300,000 clones, with around nine tenths observed a single time. The specimen was peripheral blood. The receptors shown here come from a woman in her twenties or thirties with COVID-19, enrolled during active disease.

The chain joins TRBV5-6 to TRBJ2-6, with 8 nucleotides matching TRBD1. Germline loops: CDR1 SGHDT, CDR2 YYEEEE. The length of the CDR3 is 13 residues. V was clipped by 7 bases and J by 6 bases; unmatched bases: 3. For the CDR3, the DNA is TGTGCCAGCGGCAGGGGGCCGGCCAACGTCCTGACTTTC. Its translation: CASGRGPANVLTF.

The chain has TRBV12-1 and TRBJ2-4; the table's D call of TRBD1 was not tested on the DNA. TRBV12-1 is a pseudogene segment. The CDR3 covers 18 residues. The CDR3: CASSFARVTHPIKNIQYF. For the CDR3, the DNA is TGTGCCAGCAGCTTTGCCAGGGTAACGCACCCCATCAAAAACATTCAGTACTTC.

This rearrangement joins TRBV3-1 (or the pseudogene TRBV3-2) to TRBJ2-3; the match to TRBD2 covers 8 bases. The CDR3 has 17 amino acids. The V gene's germline CDR1 is LGHDT and CDR2 YNNKEL (reference sequence). V was clipped by 1 base and J by 6 bases; unmatched bases: 12. This CDR3 is CASSQGLAGGLGDTQYF. CDR3 bases: TGTGCCAGCAGCCAAGGCCTAGCGGGTGGCCTAGGGGATACGCAGTATTTT.

The chain joins TRBV11-2 to TRBJ2-7; 14 bases match TRBD2. There are 16 residues in the CDR3. Germline V gene lookup returns CDR1 SGHAT and CDR2 FQNNGV. With V trimmed by 3 bases and J by 6 bases, 7 bases remained unmatched. As DNA, the CDR3 is TGTGCCAGCAGCTTCCCCGGGACTAGCGGGAGAGTCGAGCAGTACTTC. Translated, it gives CASSFPGTSGRVEQYF.

V usage is TRBV27 and J usage is TRBJ2-7; 8 bases are shared with TRBD2. This CDR3 region has 14 residues. V shed 5 bases, J shed 3 bases, and the junction held 6 bases outside the gene matches. Germline V gene lookup returns CDR1 MNHEY and CDR2 SMNVEV (reference sequence). The CDR3 is CASSHGLAGYEQYF. CDR3 coding DNA: TGTGCCAGCAGTCATGGACTAGCTGGCTACGAGCAGTACTTC.

This chain connects TRBV5-1 to TRBJ2-3; D may be TRBD2 (7 bases). This CDR3 spans 14 amino acids. CDR1 is SGHRS and CDR2 is YFSETQ in the germline V gene. The ends were cut back, 1 base at V and 6 bases at J, with 12 bases in the middle. The CDR3, as DNA: TGCGCCAGCAGCTTGCAAGGGGGGGTGGATACGCAGTATTTT. Its translation: CASSLQGGVDTQYF.

The J gene is TRBJ2-1, the V gene TRBV19, with TRBD2 matching 9 bases. J lost 6 bases, V lost 7 bases, and 10 bases had no gene match. This CDR3 is built from 15 residues. Germline assignment: CDR1 LNHDA and CDR2 SQIVND (reference sequence). The CDR3 loop is CASNSGREGSNEQFF. CDR3 DNA: TGTGCCAGTAACTCGGGGCGGGAGGGGTCCAATGAGCAGTTCTTC.

The chain recombines TRBV4-1 with TRBJ2-5; 9 bases agree with TRBD1. There are 15 residues in the CDR3. V shed 5 bases and J 3 bases; nucleotides not matched to a gene: 7. Germline V gene lookup returns CDR1 MGHRA and CDR2 YSYEKL. CDR3 amino acids: CASSDRDRAKETQYF. The CDR3 coding sequence is TGCGCCAGCAGCGACCGGGACAGGGCGAAAGAGACCCAGTACTTC.

J is TRBJ2-5 and V is TRBV30; D not resolved. The ends were cut back, 0 bases at V and 1 base at J, with 6 bases in the middle. The CDR3 is 13 residues long. CDR1 GTSNPN and CDR2 SVGIG come from the germline V gene (reference sequence). In DNA form, the CDR3 reads TGTGCCTGGAGTGTAACCGGCCAAGAGACCCAGTACTTC. This translates into CAWSVTGQETQYF.

The chain employs TRBV6-5 and TRBJ1-2; TRBD1 matches at 8 bases. Germline V CDR1 and CDR2: MNHEY, SVGAGI. The trim removed 0 bases at V and 5 bases at J, leaving 5 bases unmatched. The CDR3 spans 15 residues. DNA for the CDR3: TGTGCCAGCAGTTACTCGACAGGGGCCCGGTATGGCTACACCTTC. Translation: CASSYSTGARYGYTF.

The genes are TRBV11-2 and TRBJ2-1; 7 positions match TRBD1. The CDR3 covers 14 residues. Germline CDR1 and CDR2: SGHAT and FQNNGV. With V trimmed by 3 bases and J by 4 bases, 3 bases remained unmatched. CDR3 protein: CASSLGQSYNEQFF. The CDR3 region has the DNA TGTGCCAGCAGCTTGGGACAGTCGTACAATGAGCAGTTCTTC.

CDR3 in amino acids: CASSIRPGQTYEQYF. The DNA of the CDR3 is TGTGCCAGTAGTATAAGGCCGGGACAGACCTACGAGCAGTACTTC. This rearrangement joins TRBV19 to TRBJ2-7; 7 bases align to TRBD1. The CDR3 is made up of 15 amino acids. CDR1 is LNHDA and CDR2 is SQIVND in the germline V gene (reference sequence). The junction had 6 bases not matched to a gene; V was cut back by 2 bases and J by 2 bases.

This chain uses TRBV14 with TRBJ2-3; 7 bases line up with TRBD1. Germline V gene lookup returns CDR1 SGHDN and CDR2 FVKESK. There are 16 residues in the CDR3. V shed 1 base, J shed 5 bases, and the junction held 9 bases outside the gene matches. CDR3 sequence reads: CASSQAGTVRGDTQYF. The CDR3 DNA reads TGTGCCAGCAGCCAAGCCGGGACAGTCCGGGGAGATACGCAGTATTTT.

The CDR3 protein is CASSPGTGGEKLFF. CDR3 nucleotide sequence: TGTGCCAGCAGCCCCGGGACAGGGGGTGAAAAACTGTTTTTT. V and J are TRBV5-5 and TRBJ1-4, with 11 bases identical to TRBD1. There are 14 residues in the CDR3. Per germline, CDR1 SGHKS and CDR2 YYEKEE (reference sequence). Trimming at V came to 4 bases and at J to 7 bases, leaving 3 bases not matched to a gene.

V usage is TRBV14 and J usage is TRBJ2-7; D possibly corresponds to TRBD2 (5 bases). V was pared by 0 bases and J by 6 bases, with 9 bases between. Germline CDR1 SGHDN, CDR2 FVKESK. The CDR3 runs 13 residues. The CDR3 DNA follows: TGTGCCAGCAGCCAAGATCTGGGGAGCGAGCAGTACTTC. Protein product: CASSQDLGSEQYF. Full variable domain (missing parts from reference TRBV14 and TRBJ2-7): EAGVTQFPSHSVIEKGQTVTLRCDPISGHDNLYWYRRVMGKEIKFLLHFVKESKQDESGMPNNRFLAERTGGTYSTLKVQPAELEDSGVYFCASSQDLGSEQYFGPGTRLTVT.

V gene TRBV9 combines with J gene TRBJ2-7; TRBD1 matches 8 bases. Per germline, CDR1 SGDLS and CDR2 YYNGEE. CDR3 length equals 16 residues. Trimming cost V 3 bases and J 3 bases; bases outside gene matches: 11. CDR3 in amino acids: CASSESTGTGNYEQYF. The CDR3 region has the DNA TGTGCCAGCAGCGAGAGCACCGGGACAGGAAACTACGAGCAGTACTTC. Drawing the rest from reference TRBV9 and TRBJ2-7, the complete variable domain is DSGVTQTPKHLITATGQRVTLRCSPRSGDLSVYWYQQSLDQGLQFLIQYYNGEERAKGNILERFSAQQFPDLHSELNLSSLELGDSALYFCASSESTGTGNYEQYFGPGTRLTVT.

The CDR3 region has the DNA TGCGCCAGCAGCTTGGGGGGGCGCAGTGAAAAACTGTTTTTT. Its protein product is CASSLGGRSEKLFF. The rearrangement links TRBV5-1 to TRBJ1-4, with D possibly TRBD1 on 6 matching bases. V lost 0 bases and J 7 bases, leaving 10 bases between the germline ends. The CDR3 has 14 residues. The germline V gene encodes CDR1 SGHRS and CDR2 YFSETQ.

This clone was observed once. The rearrangement links TRBV6-5 to TRBJ1-5; D is unresolved. V was cut by 8 bases and J by 0 bases, with 11 bases left in between. Germline V gene data show CDR1 as MNHEY and CDR2 as SVGAGI. This CDR3 spans 14 amino acids. The CDR3, as DNA: TGTGCCAGCGTAGAGGGCCCTAGCAATCAGCCCCAGCATTTT. Translated, it gives CASVEGPSNQPQHF.

This clone was found a few times. J is TRBJ1-1 and V is TRBV7-2, with 9 bases fitting TRBD1. V shed 6 bases and J 7 bases; nucleotides not matched to a gene: 9. Germline V gene sequence: CDR1 SGHTA, CDR2 FQGNSA. This CDR3 region has 14 residues. The CDR3 DNA is TGTGCCAGCAGGTTGGGACAGGGCCTTGGTGAAGCTTTCTTT. It codes for CASRLGQGLGEAFF.

The J gene is TRBJ2-7, the V gene TRBV9; TRBD1 matches 7 bases. Per germline, CDR1 SGDLS and CDR2 YYNGEE. The CDR3 totals 15 residues. The J segment lost 3 bases and the V segment lost 4 bases, leaving 10 bases of the junction unmatched. The CDR3 sequence: CASSPIGTALYEQYF. In DNA, the CDR3 is TGTGCCAGCAGCCCCATCGGGACAGCACTCTACGAGCAGTACTTC.

The rearrangement links TRBV12-3 or TRBV12-4 to TRBJ2-7; 8 bases match TRBD1. The CDR3 loop spans 13 amino acids. V shed 6 bases and J 6 bases; nucleotides not matched to a gene: 7. This chain's CDR3 is CASRLTGAGEQYF. The CDR3 DNA sequence: TGTGCCAGCAGACTGACAGGGGCGGGCGAGCAGTACTTC.

The chain combines TRBV6-5 with TRBJ2-5; 13 bases line up with TRBD2. After removal of 6 bases from V and 3 bases from J, the junction contained 4 bases not matched to a gene. There are 15 residues in the CDR3. Per the germline V gene, CDR1 is MNHEY and CDR2 is SVGAGI. In nucleotides, the CDR3 is TGTGCCAGCAGCCGAGGGACTAGCGGGAAAGAGACCCAGTACTTC. This translates into CASSRGTSGKETQYF.

The chain has TRBV2 and TRBJ1-1; a weak D match, TRBD1 (6 bases). Trimming pared 6 bases from V and 6 bases from J, leaving 20 bases between. The CDR3 runs 15 residues. In germline, CDR1 is SNHLY, CDR2 FYNNEI. The CDR3 loop is CASSGQSTRASEAFF. The CDR3 nucleotides are TGTGCCAGCAGCGGACAGTCTACCCGGGCCTCTGAAGCTTTCTTT.